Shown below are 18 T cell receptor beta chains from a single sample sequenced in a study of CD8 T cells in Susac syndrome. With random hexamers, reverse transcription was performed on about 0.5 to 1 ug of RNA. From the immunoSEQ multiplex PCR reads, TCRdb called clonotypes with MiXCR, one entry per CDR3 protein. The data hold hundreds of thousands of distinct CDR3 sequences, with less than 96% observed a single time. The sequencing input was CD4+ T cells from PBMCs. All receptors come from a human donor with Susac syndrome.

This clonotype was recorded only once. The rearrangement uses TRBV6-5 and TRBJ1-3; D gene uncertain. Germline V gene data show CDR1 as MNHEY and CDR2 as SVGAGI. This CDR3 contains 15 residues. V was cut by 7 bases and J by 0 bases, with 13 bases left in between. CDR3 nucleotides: TGTGCCAGCAAGCGGTCCAGCCTCTCTGGAAACACCATATATTTT. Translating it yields CASKRSSLSGNTIYF.

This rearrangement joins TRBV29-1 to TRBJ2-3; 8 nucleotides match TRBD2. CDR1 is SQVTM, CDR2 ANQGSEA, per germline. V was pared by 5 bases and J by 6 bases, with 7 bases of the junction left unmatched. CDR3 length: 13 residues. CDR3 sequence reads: CSVSGRLLDTQYF. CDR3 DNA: TGCAGCGTTAGCGGGAGACTTCTTGATACGCAGTATTTT.

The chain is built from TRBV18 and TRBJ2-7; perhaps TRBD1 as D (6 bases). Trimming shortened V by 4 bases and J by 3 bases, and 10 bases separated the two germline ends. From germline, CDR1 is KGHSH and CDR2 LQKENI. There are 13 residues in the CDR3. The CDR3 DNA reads TGTGCCAGCTCACGACCGGACAGCTACGAGCAGTACTTC. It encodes CASSRPDSYEQYF. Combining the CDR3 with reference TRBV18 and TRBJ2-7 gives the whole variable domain NAGVMQNPRHLVRRRGQEARLRCSPMKGHSHVYWYRQLPEEGLKFMVYLQKENIIDESGMPKERFSAEFPKEGPSILRIQQVVRGDSAAYFCASSRPDSYEQYFGPGTRLTVT.

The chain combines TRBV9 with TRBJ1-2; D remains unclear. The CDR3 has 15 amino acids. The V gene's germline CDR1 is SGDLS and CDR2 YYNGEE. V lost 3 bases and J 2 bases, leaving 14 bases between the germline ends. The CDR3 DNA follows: TGTGCCAGCAGCGAGAGAGCAGTGATCAACTATGGCTACACCTTC. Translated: CASSERAVINYGYTF.

CDR3 protein: CASSVAYEQYF. The CDR3 region has the DNA TGTGCCAGCAGTGTGGCCTACGAGCAGTACTTC. V gene TRBV2 combines with J gene TRBJ2-7; the D is unclear. Germline lookup yields CDR1 SNHLY and CDR2 FYNNEI. V was shortened by 4 bases and J by 2 bases, with 3 bases between the two germline ends. This CDR3 has 11 residues.

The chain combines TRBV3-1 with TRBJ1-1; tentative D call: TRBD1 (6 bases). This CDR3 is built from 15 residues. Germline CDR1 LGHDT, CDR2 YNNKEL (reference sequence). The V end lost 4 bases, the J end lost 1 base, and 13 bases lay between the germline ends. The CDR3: CASSLRGRGNTEAFF. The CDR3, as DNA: TGTGCCAGCAGCCTCAGGGGCAGGGGGAACACTGAAGCTTTCTTT.

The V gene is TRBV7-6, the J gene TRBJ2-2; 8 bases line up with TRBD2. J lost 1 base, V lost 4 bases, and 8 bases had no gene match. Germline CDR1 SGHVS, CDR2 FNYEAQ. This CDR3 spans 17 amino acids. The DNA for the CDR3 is TGTGCCAGCAGCTCTATAGCGGGAATGGGGAACACCGGGGAGCTGTTTTTT. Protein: CASSSIAGMGNTGELFF.

The CDR3, as DNA: TGTGCCAGCAGGCCGGGACTTGCCGGCTACGAGCAGTACTTC. This sequence encodes CASRPGLAGYEQYF. The chain links TRBV5-4 to TRBJ2-7, with D possibly TRBD2 on 6 matching bases. There are 14 residues in the CDR3. CDR1 and CDR2 (germline): SGHNT, YYREEE (reference sequence). V lost 5 bases to trimming and J lost 3 bases, with 15 bases between them.

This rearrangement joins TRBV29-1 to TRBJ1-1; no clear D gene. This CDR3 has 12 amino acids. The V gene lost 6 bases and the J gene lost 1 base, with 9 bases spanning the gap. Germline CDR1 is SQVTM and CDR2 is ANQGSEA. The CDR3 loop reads CSVTRWNTEAFF. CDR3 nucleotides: TGCAGCGTGACTAGATGGAACACTGAAGCTTTCTTT. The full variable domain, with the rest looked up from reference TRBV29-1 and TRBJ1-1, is SAVISQKPSRDICQRGTSLTIQCQVDSQVTMMFWYRQQPGQSLTLIATANQGSEATYESGFVIDKFPISRPNLTFSTLTVSNMSPEDSSIYLCSVTRWNTEAFFGQGTRLTVV.

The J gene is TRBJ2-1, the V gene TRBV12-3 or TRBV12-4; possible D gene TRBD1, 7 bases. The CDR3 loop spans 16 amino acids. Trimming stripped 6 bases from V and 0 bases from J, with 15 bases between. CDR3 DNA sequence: TGTGCCAGCAGACCGAATCAGGGGGGCTCCTACAATGAGCAGTTCTTC. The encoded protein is CASRPNQGGSYNEQFF.

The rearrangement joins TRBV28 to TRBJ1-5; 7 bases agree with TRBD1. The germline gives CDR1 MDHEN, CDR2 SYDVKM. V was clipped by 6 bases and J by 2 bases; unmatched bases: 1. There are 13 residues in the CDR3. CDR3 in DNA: TGTGCCAGCAGGGGGACAGGCAATCAGCCCCAGCATTTT. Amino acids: CASRGTGNQPQHF.

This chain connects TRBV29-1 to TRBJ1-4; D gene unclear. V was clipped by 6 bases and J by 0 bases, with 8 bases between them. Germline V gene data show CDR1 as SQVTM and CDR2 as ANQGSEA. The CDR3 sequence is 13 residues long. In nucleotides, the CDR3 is TGCAGCGTACACAAGGCAACTAATGAAAAACTGTTTTTT. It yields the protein CSVHKATNEKLFF. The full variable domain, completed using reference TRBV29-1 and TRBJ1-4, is SAVISQKPSRDICQRGTSLTIQCQVDSQVTMMFWYRQQPGQSLTLIATANQGSEATYESGFVIDKFPISRPNLTFSTLTVSNMSPEDSSIYLCSVHKATNEKLFFGSGTQLSVL.

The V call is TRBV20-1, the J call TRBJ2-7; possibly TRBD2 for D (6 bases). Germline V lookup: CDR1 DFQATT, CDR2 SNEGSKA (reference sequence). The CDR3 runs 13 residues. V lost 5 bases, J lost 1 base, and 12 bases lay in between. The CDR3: CSAVTGTSYEQYF. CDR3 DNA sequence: TGCAGTGCTGTTACCGGGACTTCCTACGAGCAGTACTTC.

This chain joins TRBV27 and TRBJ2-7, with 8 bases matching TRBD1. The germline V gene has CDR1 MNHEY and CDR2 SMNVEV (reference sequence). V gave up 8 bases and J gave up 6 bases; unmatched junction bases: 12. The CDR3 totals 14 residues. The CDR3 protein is CASGFRTGRVEQYF. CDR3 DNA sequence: TGTGCCAGCGGATTTCGGACAGGGCGGGTCGAGCAGTACTTC.

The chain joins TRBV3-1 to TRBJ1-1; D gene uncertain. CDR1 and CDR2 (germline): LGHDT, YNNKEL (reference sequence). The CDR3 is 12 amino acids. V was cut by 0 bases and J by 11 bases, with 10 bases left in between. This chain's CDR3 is CASSQDSGIAFF. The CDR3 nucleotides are TGTGCCAGCAGCCAAGATTCGGGGATTGCTTTCTTT.

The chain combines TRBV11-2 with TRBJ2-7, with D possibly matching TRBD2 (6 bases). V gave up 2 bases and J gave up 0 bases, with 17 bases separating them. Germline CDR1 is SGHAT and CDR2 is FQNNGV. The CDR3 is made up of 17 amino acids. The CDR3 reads CASSLIMGLSSSYEQYF. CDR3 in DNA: TGTGCCAGCAGCTTAATAATGGGACTCAGTAGCTCCTACGAGCAGTACTTC.

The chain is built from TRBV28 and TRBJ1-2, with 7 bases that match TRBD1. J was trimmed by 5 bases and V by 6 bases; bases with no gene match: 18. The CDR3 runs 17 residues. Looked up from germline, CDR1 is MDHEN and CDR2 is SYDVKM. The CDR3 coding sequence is TGTGCCAGCAGCCCAGGGGGGGCAGGGTGGACCACGTATGGCTACACCTTC. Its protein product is CASSPGGAGWTTYGYTF.

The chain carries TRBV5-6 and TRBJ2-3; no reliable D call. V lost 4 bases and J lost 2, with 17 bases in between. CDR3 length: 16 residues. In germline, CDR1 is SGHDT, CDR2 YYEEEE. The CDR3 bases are TGTGCCAGCAGCGAACGGTGGGTTTGGGCCACAGATACGCAGTATTTT. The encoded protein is CASSERWVWATDTQYF. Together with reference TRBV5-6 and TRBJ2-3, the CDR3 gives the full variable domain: DAGVTQSPTHLIKTRGQQVTLRCSPKSGHDTVSWYQQALGQGPQFIFQYYEEEERQRGNFPDRFSGHQFPNYSSELNVNALLLGDSALYLCASSERWVWATDTQYFGPGTRLTVL.